The clone carrying this T cell receptor beta chain was counted a few times. Its antigen is as yet unknown. The sample originates from a study of T-cell memory formation after mild COVID-19. TCRdb reanalysed the 5' RACE reads using MiXCR and keeps one entry per CDR3 protein. The table records 200,000 or so distinct CDR3 sequences, around 16% of them present only once. General study findings and limits: Shrinking CD4+ clones resided mostly in CM and EM, and CD8+ ones in EMRA.

With 3 bases removed from V and 3 bases from J, the gap between germline ends came to 5 bases. The CDR3 is 13 amino acids. This receptor was taken from an adult woman who had mild COVID-19 (a few samples of this study predate the infection). Cell type and time point are not known. Sample: PBMCs or a T cell subset sorted from them (not recorded which). The chain recombines TRBV12-3 or TRBV12-4 with TRBJ2-2; D uncertain. The CDR3 nucleotides are TGTGCCAGCAGTTTCCGGGACACCGGGGAGCTGTTTTTT. Translated: CASSFRDTGELFF.